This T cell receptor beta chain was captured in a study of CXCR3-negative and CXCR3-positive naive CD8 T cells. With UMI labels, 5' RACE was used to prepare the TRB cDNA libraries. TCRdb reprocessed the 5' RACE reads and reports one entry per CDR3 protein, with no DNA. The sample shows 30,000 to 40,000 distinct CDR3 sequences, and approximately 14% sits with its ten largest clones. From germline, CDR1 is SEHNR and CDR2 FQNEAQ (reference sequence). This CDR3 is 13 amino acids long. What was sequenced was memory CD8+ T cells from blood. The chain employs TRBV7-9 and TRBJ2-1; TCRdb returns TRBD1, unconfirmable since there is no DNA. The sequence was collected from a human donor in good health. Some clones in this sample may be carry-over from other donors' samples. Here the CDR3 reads CASSPGQPNEQFF.